One sample yielded the 26 T cell receptor beta chains listed below, sequenced in a study of long-term antiretroviral therapy in people with HIV. Run at survey level, the immunoSEQ assay was version v3.0. Assay: immunoSEQ multiplex PCR; the TCRdb copy retains only in-frame clones and omits some. The table lists 25,000 to 35,000 clones, around 96% of them singletons. The specimen was unsorted PBMCs, collected approximately 6.6 years after starting antiretroviral therapy. All receptors come from a man aged 25 to 40 with HIV.

This chain links TRBV19 with TRBJ2-2; no reliable D call. Germline CDR1 reads LNHDA; CDR2 reads SQIVND (reference sequence). The CDR3 has 13 residues. The V end was cut by 5 bases, the J end by 0 bases, with 4 bases between. The CDR3 loop is CASSRPNTGELFF. The CDR3 bases are TGTGCCAGTAGTCGGCCGAACACCGGGGAGCTGTTTTTT.

The chain employs TRBV9 and TRBJ1-6, with a possible D match to TRBD1 (5 bases). V lost 4 bases to trimming and J lost 2 bases, with 16 bases between them. From germline, CDR1 is SGDLS and CDR2 YYNGEE. The CDR3 is 17 residues long. The CDR3 region is CASSQEARVTYNSPLHF. CDR3 in DNA: TGTGCCAGCAGCCAAGAGGCCAGGGTTACCTATAATTCACCCCTCCACTTT. Together with reference TRBV9 and TRBJ1-6, the CDR3 gives the full variable domain: DSGVTQTPKHLITATGQRVTLRCSPRSGDLSVYWYQQSLDQGLQFLIQYYNGEERAKGNILERFSAQQFPDLHSELNLSSLELGDSALYFCASSQEARVTYNSPLHFGNGTRLTVT.

The V call is TRBV5-6, the J call TRBJ1-2; tentative D call: TRBD1 (6 bases). Germline loops: CDR1 SGHDT, CDR2 YYEEEE. The CDR3 contains 15 residues. V dropped 4 bases and J dropped 5 bases, with 18 bases sitting between them. In nucleotides, the CDR3 is TGTGCCAGCAGCACCGGTAGGGGGACCGAGTATGGCTACACCTTC. Protein product: CASSTGRGTEYGYTF. Complete variable domain (other parts from reference TRBV5-6 and TRBJ1-2): DAGVTQSPTHLIKTRGQQVTLRCSPKSGHDTVSWYQQALGQGPQFIFQYYEEEERQRGNFPDRFSGHQFPNYSSELNVNALLLGDSALYLCASSTGRGTEYGYTFGSGTRLTVV.

CDR3 nucleotides: TGTGCCAGCAGCAAAGCAGAGAGGGGTCGAGGAGTGGAGACCCAGTACTTC. Its translation is CASSKAERGRGVETQYF. V and J are TRBV21-1 and TRBJ2-5. TRBV21-1 is described as a pseudogene. The CDR3 covers 17 residues.

This chain links TRBV6-1 with TRBJ2-1, with a tentative D call TRBD1 (5 bases). The CDR3 length is 15 residues. Germline values: CDR1 MNHNS, CDR2 SASEGT. V lost 2 bases to trimming and J lost 1 base, with 9 bases between them. CDR3 in amino acids: CASSERTLSYNEQFF. The CDR3 DNA is TGTGCCAGCAGTGAAAGGACATTATCCTACAATGAGCAGTTCTTC.

This chain joins TRBV6-6 and TRBJ2-5, with 12 bases aligning to TRBD1. Germline V gene sequence: CDR1 MNHNY, CDR2 SVGAGI (reference sequence). J gave up 4 bases and V 5 bases, and 2 bases lay outside the gene matches. This CDR3 region has 14 residues. CDR3 region: CASSRDRGRETQYF. In nucleotides, the CDR3 is TGTGCCAGCAGTCGGGACAGGGGGCGAGAGACCCAGTACTTC.

Only one count was recorded for this clone. V gene TRBV5-1 combines with J gene TRBJ2-3; either TRBD1 or TRBD2 may fit D (5 bases each). V was shortened by 8 bases and J by 3 bases, with 19 bases between the two germline ends. Germline loops: CDR1 SGHRS, CDR2 YFSETQ. The length of the CDR3 is 15 residues. This chain's CDR3 is CARTQALRGTDTQYF. The DNA of the CDR3 is TGCGCCAGGACCCAGGCGTTGAGGGGTACAGATACGCAGTATTTT. The full variable domain, in which reference TRBV5-1 and TRBJ2-3 provide the parts outside the CDR3, is KAGVTQTPRYLIKTRGQQVTLSCSPISGHRSVSWYQQTPGQGLQFLFEYFSETQRNKGNFPGRFSGRQFSNSRSEMNVSTLELGDSALYLCARTQALRGTDTQYFGPGTRLTVL.

The chain combines TRBV5-6 with TRBJ1-1, with a weak D call TRBD1 (6 bases). The germline gives CDR1 SGHDT, CDR2 YYEEEE. The V and J ends lost 0 bases and 3 bases respectively, with 9 bases between them. The CDR3 runs 14 residues. The DNA of the CDR3 is TGTGCCAGCAGCTTGGCCGGGGGCGACACTGAAGCTTTCTTT. This codes for CASSLAGGDTEAFF.

The V and J genes are TRBV6-5 and TRBJ1-2, with a weak D call TRBD1 (5 bases). The CDR3 is 15 residues long. CDR1 MNHEY and CDR2 SVGAGI come from the germline V gene. The CDR3 sequence is CGTSGLPPKTYGYTF. The DNA of the CDR3 is TGTGGAACTTCGGGACTCCCGCCCAAGACCTATGGCTACACCTTC.

V and J are TRBV9 and TRBJ2-7, with D unclear. The V end was cut by 0 bases, the J end by 6 bases, with 10 bases between. The germline CDR1 and CDR2 sequences are SGDLS and YYNGEE. This CDR3 spans 13 amino acids. DNA for the CDR3: TGTGCCAGCAGCGTAGAGACTCTAGGCGAGCAGTACTTC. Protein product: CASSVETLGEQYF. Full variable domain (missing parts from reference TRBV9 and TRBJ2-7): DSGVTQTPKHLITATGQRVTLRCSPRSGDLSVYWYQQSLDQGLQFLIQYYNGEERAKGNILERFSAQQFPDLHSELNLSSLELGDSALYFCASSVETLGEQYFGPGTRLTVT.

The chain combines TRBV6-1 with TRBJ2-7; D is perhaps TRBD2 (5 bases). Trimming took 7 bases from V and 4 from J, leaving 11 bases between them. This CDR3 is built from 12 residues. CDR1 is MNHNS, CDR2 SASEGT, per germline. The CDR3 coding sequence is TGTGCCAGCACTTTAGAGGGTTACGAGCAGTACTTC. Amino acids: CASTLEGYEQYF.

The gene calls are TRBV19 and TRBJ2-3; 11 bases align to TRBD2. The CDR3 runs to 18 residues. Germline V CDR1 and CDR2: LNHDA, SQIVND (reference sequence). V lost 0 bases and J lost 1; bases outside the gene matches: 6. The chain's CDR3 is CASSIDVAGGVGTDTQYF. CDR3 DNA sequence: TGTGCCAGTAGTATAGACGTAGCGGGAGGGGTAGGCACAGATACGCAGTATTTT. The full variable domain, in which reference TRBV19 and TRBJ2-3 provide the parts outside the CDR3, is DGGITQSPKYLFRKEGQNVTLSCEQNLNHDAMYWYRQDPGQGLRLIYYSQIVNDFQKGDIAEGYSVSREKKESFPLTVTSAQKNPTAFYLCASSIDVAGGVGTDTQYFGPGTRLTVL.

The rearrangement links TRBV18 to TRBJ2-7; 7 nucleotides line up with TRBD1. J gave up 10 bases and V 3 bases, and 9 bases lay outside the gene matches. CDR3 size: 13 residues. The germline CDR1 and CDR2 sequences are KGHSH and LQKENI. The CDR3 nucleotides are TGTGCCAGCTCACCTTCTCGGGACAGTATTCAGTACTTC. Its translation is CASSPSRDSIQYF.

The rearrangement uses TRBV6-5 and TRBJ1-3; D remains unclear. In germline, CDR1 is MNHEY, CDR2 SVGAGI. This CDR3 comprises 15 residues. With 0 bases removed from V and 1 base from J, the gap between germline ends came to 7 bases. CDR3 DNA: TGTGCCAGCAGTTACTCCGGGAGTTCTGGAAACACCATATATTTT. Translated: CASSYSGSSGNTIYF.

As concerns this clone: Other DNA sequences in the sample encode the same CDR3. The chain links TRBV19 to TRBJ1-2; TRBD1 matches 8 bases. Germline CDR1 and CDR2: LNHDA and SQIVND (reference sequence). The junction had 4 bases not matched to a gene; V was cut back by 3 bases and J by 4 bases. The CDR3 extends over 14 amino acids. CDR3 loop: CASSMVGTGYGYTF. The CDR3, as DNA: TGTGCCAGTAGTATGGTGGGGACAGGCTATGGCTACACCTTC.

Here the CDR3 reads CASLREQGYTF. The CDR3 bases are TGTGCCAGCTTGAGGGAACAAGGCTACACCTTC. The chain couples TRBV6-6 to TRBJ1-2; D gene ambiguous. CDR3 length equals 11 residues. Between the trimmed V and J ends, which lost 8 bases and 8 bases, there was a span of 12 bases. Germline CDR1 reads MNHNY; CDR2 reads SVGAGI (reference sequence).

The V call is TRBV13, the J call TRBJ2-3; D is uncertain. Germline CDR1 is PRHDT and CDR2 is FYEKMQ (reference sequence). Trimming removed 1 base at V and 2 bases at J, with 10 bases between. This CDR3 is built from 15 residues. CDR3 coding DNA: TGTGCCAGCAGCTTAGTAATGGGGAACACAGATACGCAGTATTTT. This encodes CASSLVMGNTDTQYF.

V usage is TRBV18 and J usage is TRBJ2-6, with D uncertain. Trimming took 5 bases from V and 0 from J, leaving 11 bases between them. This CDR3 is 16 amino acids long. The germline CDR1 and CDR2 sequences are KGHSH and LQKENI. CDR3 sequence (DNA): TGTGCCAGCTCAATATCAGTGCCCTCTGGGGCCAACGTCCTGACTTTC. It translates to CASSISVPSGANVLTF.

The V gene is TRBV7-6, the J gene TRBJ2-2; the D is unclear. This CDR3 is built from 14 residues. Germline loops: CDR1 SGHVS, CDR2 FNYEAQ. V dropped 1 base and J dropped 3 bases, with 6 bases sitting between them. The chain's CDR3 is CASSLGWDTGELFF. CDR3 nucleotides: TGTGCCAGCAGCTTAGGTTGGGACACCGGGGAGCTGTTTTTT. The entire variable domain, with the rest obtained from reference TRBV7-6 and TRBJ2-2, is as follows: GAGVSQSPRYKVTKRGQDVALRCDPISGHVSLYWYRQALGQGPEFLTYFNYEAQQDKSGLPNDRFSAERPEGSISTLTIQRTEQRDSAMYRCASSLGWDTGELFFGEGSRLTVL.

This rearrangement joins TRBV18 to TRBJ2-1; 7 bases fit TRBD1. The CDR3 length is 15 residues. The J segment lost 6 bases and the V segment lost 4 bases, leaving 9 bases of the junction unmatched. Germline assignment: CDR1 KGHSH and CDR2 LQKENI. CDR3 coding DNA: TGTGCCAGCTCACGATCGACAGGGATAGGCAATGAGCAGTTCTTC. As protein: CASSRSTGIGNEQFF.

The J gene is TRBJ2-7, the V gene TRBV28; D remains ambiguous. The CDR3 length is 15 residues. V dropped 7 bases and J dropped 2 bases, with 18 bases sitting between them. Looked up from germline, CDR1 is MDHEN and CDR2 is SYDVKM. The CDR3 sequence: CASTPGSRSAYEQYF. The CDR3 DNA reads TGTGCCAGCACCCCGGGCTCGCGCTCCGCCTACGAGCAGTACTTC.

In its sample, this clone was seen once. In DNA, the CDR3 is TGTGCCAGCAGCTTACAGGGATCGGACACTGAAGCTTTCTTT. Amino acid sequence: CASSLQGSDTEAFF. The chain uses TRBV11-3 and TRBJ1-1; possible D gene TRBD1, 5 bases. The CDR3 totals 14 residues. V was shortened by 2 bases and J by 3 bases, with 10 bases between the two germline ends. Per germline, CDR1 SGHNT and CDR2 YENEEA. The full variable domain, in which reference TRBV11-3 and TRBJ1-1 provide the parts outside the CDR3, is EAGVVQSPRYKIIEKKQPVAFWCNPISGHNTLYWYLQNLGQGPELLIRYENEEAVDDSQLPKDRFSAERLKGVDSTLKIQPAELGDSAVYLCASSLQGSDTEAFFGQGTRLTVV.

This clone occurred once. The chain has TRBV18 and TRBJ1-2; D gene ambiguous. V lost 3 bases and J lost 6, with 14 bases in between. CDR3 length: 14 residues. Germline CDR1 KGHSH, CDR2 LQKENI. The DNA of the CDR3 is TGTGCCAGCTCACCGTCGGCTGAGGCGCATGGCTACACCTTC. Translating it yields CASSPSAEAHGYTF.

The genes are TRBV4-1 and TRBJ1-1; D gene unclear. The CDR3 runs 13 residues. V lost 2 bases to trimming and J lost 10 bases, with 14 bases between them. Germline CDR1 is MGHRA and CDR2 is YSYEKL. CDR3 DNA: TGCGCCAGCAGCCAATACGCGGCAGGACCAGCTTTCTTT. Its translation is CASSQYAAGPAFF.

This sequence joins TRBV6-1 and TRBJ2-7; the match to TRBD2 covers 14 bases. V was clipped by 4 bases and J by 6 bases; unmatched bases: 5. The CDR3 has 15 residues. Germline loops: CDR1 MNHNS, CDR2 SASEGT. The CDR3, as DNA: TGTGCCAGCAGTGGTAGGACTAGCGGGAGGTCCGAGCAGTACTTC. It translates to CASSGRTSGRSEQYF.

The chain uses TRBV2 and TRBJ2-3, with 8 bases identical to TRBD2. The CDR3 is 17 residues long. The germline V gene has CDR1 SNHLY and CDR2 FYNNEI. V trimming: 6 bases; J trimming: 3 bases; junction bases outside the gene matches: 14. The CDR3 DNA is TGTGCCAGCAGCGGGGGGGTATCCCGCAGGTGGACAGATACGCAGTATTTT. Encoded protein: CASSGGVSRRWTDTQYF.